This T cell receptor beta chain was profiled in a study of blood T cell repertoires in COVID-19. Turning to the study itself: Some COVID-19 samples were acute and others convalescent; all came from the United States, Italy and Spain. PBMCs, B-cell-depleted T cells, or T cells provided the cDNA or gDNA that made up the material.

Authors' processing steps: Cell counts per sample came from amplifying reference gene primers. Assay used: immunoSEQ multiplex PCR; TCRdb lists only in-frame clones, some missing. D and trimming were read from the DNA, whereas the V and J calls and clone size are those reported in that table. The table has about 340,000 clones, around four fifths seen once. The clonotype comes from a man aged 25-40 years with active or convalescent COVID-19. The sequencing sample was made of peripheral blood.

The CDR3 loop reads CAISESQLAEQYF. The CDR3 DNA sequence: TGTGCCATCAGTGAGTCGCAGTTAGCCGAGCAGTACTTC. This chain uses TRBV10-3 with TRBJ2-7; D ambiguous. V dropped 0 bases and J dropped 6 bases, with 9 bases sitting between them. The CDR3 has 13 residues. Germline V gene sequence: CDR1 ENHRY, CDR2 SYGVKD.